The clone carrying this T cell receptor beta chain came up a few times. Sampled while nominally healthy, donors likely had unrecorded immune exposures. The CDR3 covers 15 residues. Trimming stripped 6 bases from V and 4 bases from J, with 13 bases between. Germline-derived CDR1 and CDR2 are SNHLY and FYNNEI. The record originates from a study of cytomegalovirus exposure and HLA in healthy donors. The study ran its PCR with 60 Vbeta and 13 Jbeta primers. Repertoires were generated with immunoSEQ multiplex PCR, while TCRdb's copy carries only in-frame clones and drops some. The data show over 100,000 clones, with about 10% seen just once and 6% to 7.5% held by the top ten.

The TCR was taken from a woman between 40 and 50 years old in good health and CMV-seropositive. The material sequenced was PBMCs. J is TRBJ2-6 and V is TRBV2, with TRBD1 as a possible D gene (5 bases). The CDR3 DNA reads as TGTGCCAGCAGCTCCCAGGGAACCGGGGCCAACGTCCTGACTTTC. Amino acid sequence: CASSSQGTGANVLTF.